The entry below describes one TCR beta chain. The data were obtained in a study of cytomegalovirus exposure and HLA in healthy donors. 13 Jbeta primers and 60 Vbeta primers were used for the PCR. Here immunoSEQ multiplex PCR was the method, and the copy in TCRdb shows in-frame clones only, minus some. Of 100,000 to 150,000 clones in the sample, 17% were seen once. The TCR originated in a female donor in good health and CMV-seropositive. Input material: PBMCs.

This CDR3 reads CASRGYRGLGANVLTF. The CDR3 DNA follows: TGTGCCAGCAGGGGATACAGGGGGCTGGGGGCCAACGTCCTGACTTTC. The V gene is TRBV28, the J gene TRBJ2-6, with 9 bases lining up with TRBD1. This CDR3 contains 16 residues. Germline V gives CDR1 MDHEN, CDR2 SYDVKM. The V and J ends lost 6 bases and 4 bases, in that order; junction bases with no gene match: 7. The full variable domain, in which reference TRBV28 and TRBJ2-6 provide the parts outside the CDR3, is DVKVTQSSRYLVKRTGEKVFLECVQDMDHENMFWYRQDPGLGLRLIYFSYDVKMKEKGDIPEGYSVSREKKERFSLILESASTNQTSMYLCASRGYRGLGANVLTFGAGSRLTVL.